This record looks at one T cell receptor (beta chain) sequence and its context. These data come from a study of cytomegalovirus exposure and HLA in healthy donors. Looked up from germline, CDR1 is SQVTM and CDR2 is ANQGSEA. CDR3 length: 13 amino acids. Trimming cost V 1 base and J 5 bases, with 12 bases left between them. The PCR used 60 Vbeta and 13 Jbeta primers. Sequenced by immunoSEQ multiplex PCR; TCRdb stores in-frame clones only, minus some. The table shows about 120,000 clones, with around 69% occurring only once. Sequenced input: PBMCs. This receptor was obtained from a woman in her thirties or forties in good health and CMV-seropositive. The V call is TRBV29-1, the J call TRBJ2-7, with D possibly TRBD2 on 5 matching bases. The CDR3 DNA follows: TGCAGCGTTGAAGGAGGGAGTCGCGACGAGCAGTACTTC. This encodes CSVEGGSRDEQYF.